This T cell receptor (beta chain) was sequenced for a study of T cell responses to AZD1222 COVID-19 vaccine. The study, taken as a whole, reports: The reported proportion of spike-specific TCRs targeting unmutated variant regions was nearly half. After the peak T cell response, and only then, were repertoires sampled.

Germline V gene data show CDR1 as LNHDA and CDR2 as SQIVND (reference sequence). The V gene lost 5 bases and the J gene lost 1 base, with 14 bases spanning the gap. The CDR3 length is 15 residues. The table came from immunoSEQ multiplex PCR; TCRdb's copy has only in-frame clones and leaves some out. The sample has around 99,000 clones; roughly nine tenths are singletons. Notes on this clone: Its antigen is not known.

The TCR was taken from an adult in good health. The V call is TRBV19, the J call TRBJ1-1, with D possibly matching TRBD1 (5 bases). The sequences come from peripheral blood, collected on day 0 of AZD1222 vaccination. Here the CDR3 DNA reads TGTGCCAGTAGTTTCTCCGGGACGGCGAACACTGAAGCTTTCTTT. This gives the protein CASSFSGTANTEAFF.